These 18 T cell receptor beta chains were sequenced from one sample in a study of cytomegalovirus exposure and HLA in healthy donors. PCR primers comprised 60 Vbeta and 13 Jbeta primers. The data were produced by immunoSEQ multiplex PCR, yet TCRdb's version contains in-frame clones alone and is incomplete. The sample has under 150,000 clones, roughly three quarters seen once. What was sequenced was PBMCs. All receptors come from a man between 18 and 29 years old in good health and CMV-seronegative.

The chain combines TRBV5-6 with TRBJ1-1; TRBD1 aligns across 11 bases. This CDR3 spans 16 amino acids. Germline-derived CDR1 and CDR2 are SGHDT and YYEEEE. The J segment lost 12 bases and the V segment lost 4 bases, leaving 17 bases of the junction unmatched. The CDR3: CASSTDRDRGIFGPFF. The DNA of the CDR3 is TGTGCCAGCAGCACTGACCGGGACAGGGGGATCTTCGGACCTTTCTTT.

The rearrangement joins TRBV27 to TRBJ1-3; 9 nucleotides agree with TRBD1. Germline CDR1 and CDR2: MNHEY and SMNVEV (reference sequence). CDR3 size: 14 residues. J was trimmed by 7 bases and V by 6 bases; bases with no gene match: 7. The CDR3 DNA follows: TGTGCCAGCAGCCCCGGGACAGGGAGGAACACCATATATTTT. Protein sequence: CASSPGTGRNTIYF.

This clone appeared a single time. The J gene is TRBJ1-2, the V gene TRBV19; 10 bases are a match to TRBD1. Looked up from germline, CDR1 is LNHDA and CDR2 is SQIVND (reference sequence). This CDR3 contains 15 residues. With 5 bases clipped from V and 3 bases from J, the junction kept 6 bases outside the gene matches. The CDR3 DNA reads TGTGCCAGTAGTCTCGGGACAGGGGCCTACTATGGCTACACCTTC. Its protein product is CASSLGTGAYYGYTF. Variable domain in full (rest from reference TRBV19 and TRBJ1-2): DGGITQSPKYLFRKEGQNVTLSCEQNLNHDAMYWYRQDPGQGLRLIYYSQIVNDFQKGDIAEGYSVSREKKESFPLTVTSAQKNPTAFYLCASSLGTGAYYGYTFGSGTRLTVV.

The chain has TRBV2 and TRBJ2-7, with 8 nucleotides matching TRBD1. V was clipped by 10 bases and J by 5 bases; unmatched bases: 10. Germline V gene lookup returns CDR1 SNHLY and CDR2 FYNNEI. This CDR3 has 13 residues. For the CDR3, the DNA is TGTGCCACGAAAGACAGGGGAGTGGACGAGCAGTACTTC. It translates to CATKDRGVDEQYF.

This chain joins TRBV27 and TRBJ2-5; 7 bases map to TRBD1. From germline, CDR1 is MNHEY and CDR2 SMNVEV (reference sequence). V lost 5 bases to trimming and J lost 5 bases; unmatched junction nucleotides: 11. The CDR3 runs 15 residues. The CDR3 bases are TGTGCCAGCAGTGTATTTACAGGGGCTCCGGAGACCCAGTACTTC. Its translation: CASSVFTGAPETQYF.

The chain links TRBV19 to TRBJ1-2, with D possibly being TRBD1 (6 bases). With 6 bases removed from V and 2 bases from J, the gap between germline ends came to 13 bases. CDR1 and CDR2 (germline): LNHDA, SQIVND (reference sequence). This CDR3 region has 14 residues. In DNA, the CDR3 is TGTGCCAGTAGCTTAGGACAGAAAAACTATGGCTACACCTTC. Translation gives CASSLGQKNYGYTF. Drawing the rest from reference TRBV19 and TRBJ1-2, the complete variable domain is DGGITQSPKYLFRKEGQNVTLSCEQNLNHDAMYWYRQDPGQGLRLIYYSQIVNDFQKGDIAEGYSVSREKKESFPLTVTSAQKNPTAFYLCASSLGQKNYGYTFGSGTRLTVV.

The genes are TRBV29-1 and TRBJ1-1; 11 bases are a match to TRBD1. Germline trimming cut 5 bases from V and 1 base from J; bases unmatched to any gene: 12. The CDR3 is made up of 17 amino acids. Germline V gene data show CDR1 as SQVTM and CDR2 as ANQGSEA. CDR3 protein: CSVLSPDRGLRNTEAFF. CDR3 nucleotide sequence: TGCAGCGTTTTGTCCCCGGACAGGGGGCTTCGGAACACTGAAGCTTTCTTT.

This clone was observed a handful of times. V usage is TRBV7-9 and J usage is TRBJ2-7; unclear D gene. This CDR3 is 11 amino acids long. Trimming cost V 4 bases and J 2 bases, with 3 bases left between them. The germline V gene encodes CDR1 SEHNR and CDR2 FQNEAQ (reference sequence). The CDR3 DNA is TGTGCCAGCAGCTCTGCCTACGAGCAGTACTTC. The encoded protein is CASSSAYEQYF.

The CDR3 DNA reads TGTGCCAGCAGCCGTTTTGACATGCCCCAAGAGACCCAGTACTTC. Protein sequence: CASSRFDMPQETQYF. The chain employs TRBV14 and TRBJ2-5; no reliable D call. The CDR3 runs 15 residues. From germline, CDR1 is SGHDN and CDR2 FVKESK. Trimming cost V 4 bases and J 1 base, with 13 bases left between them.

V and J are TRBV7-2 and TRBJ1-1, with a tentative D call TRBD1 (6 bases). Trimming left V 5 bases short and J 8 bases short, with 15 bases between. Looked up from germline, CDR1 is SGHTA and CDR2 is FQGNSA. The CDR3 sequence is 13 residues long. This CDR3 reads CASSLLQGREAFF. As DNA, the CDR3 is TGTGCCAGCAGCCTACTACAGGGTCGAGAAGCTTTCTTT. Full variable domain (remainder filled in from reference TRBV7-2 and TRBJ1-1): GAGVSQSPSNKVTEKGKDVELRCDPISGHTALYWYRQSLGQGLEFLIYFQGNSAPDKSGLPSDRFSAERTGGSVSTLTIQRTQQEDSAVYLCASSLLQGREAFFGQGTRLTVV.

A few counts support this clone. This chain connects TRBV4-1 to TRBJ1-1; D call uncertain. Germline V gives CDR1 MGHRA, CDR2 YSYEKL. This CDR3 has 13 amino acids. V lost 5 bases and J 0 bases, leaving 7 bases between the germline ends. DNA for the CDR3: TGCGCCAGCAGCTTCATCATGAACACTGAAGCTTTCTTT. This sequence encodes CASSFIMNTEAFF.

The table lists this clone with a few counts. The chain has TRBV4-1 and TRBJ1-2; D perhaps matches TRBD1 (5 bases). V dropped 1 base and J dropped 10 bases, with 19 bases sitting between them. This CDR3 spans 15 amino acids. CDR1 is MGHRA, CDR2 YSYEKL, per germline. The CDR3 DNA sequence: TGCGCCAGCAGCCAAGGGCAGGGAGGTGTCCCCATCTACACCTTC. Protein: CASSQGQGGVPIYTF.

V and J are TRBV6-5 and TRBJ1-3, with 8 positions matching TRBD1. Trimming at V came to 6 bases and at J to 1 base, leaving 5 bases not matched to a gene. The CDR3 has 15 amino acids. Germline V CDR1 and CDR2: MNHEY, SVGAGI. The CDR3 DNA sequence: TGTGCCAGCAGCCCGGACAGGGTGTCTGGAAACACCATATATTTT. Protein: CASSPDRVSGNTIYF.

This clone came up a few times. This specimen includes other DNA sequences encoding the same CDR3. The chain employs TRBV9 and TRBJ1-4; D ambiguous. Germline loops: CDR1 SGDLS, CDR2 YYNGEE. Trimming left V 2 bases short and J 5 bases short, with 10 bases between. CDR3 size: 14 residues. The CDR3 reads CASSVEGRNEKLFF. The CDR3 DNA follows: TGTGCCAGCAGCGTGGAGGGTAGGAATGAAAAACTGTTTTTT.

The chain joins TRBV4-3 to TRBJ2-3; 11 bases fit TRBD2. J lost 4 bases, V lost 2 bases, and 8 bases had no gene match. Looked up from germline, CDR1 is LGHNA and CDR2 is YSLEER. The CDR3 has 17 amino acids. As DNA, the CDR3 is TGCGCCAGCAGCCAATATATAGCGGGGGGGGTGCCAGATACGCAGTATTTT. Its protein is CASSQYIAGGVPDTQYF.

The chain employs TRBV27 and TRBJ1-2; D not certain. This CDR3 contains 13 residues. Trimming took off 2 bases at V and 0 bases at J, with 4 bases between the two ends. From germline, CDR1 is MNHEY and CDR2 SMNVEV (reference sequence). CDR3 amino acids: CASSLTANYGYTF. CDR3 nucleotides: TGTGCCAGCAGTTTAACGGCTAACTATGGCTACACCTTC.

The DNA of the CDR3 is TGTGCCAGTAGTATAACTTTTCAACCCCAGGGAATCTATGGCTACACCTTC. This sequence encodes CASSITFQPQGIYGYTF. J is TRBJ1-2 and V is TRBV19; the D gene is possibly TRBD1 (5 bases). V was cut by 2 bases and J by 4 bases, with 20 bases left in between. CDR1 and CDR2 (germline): LNHDA, SQIVND (reference sequence). The CDR3 is made up of 17 amino acids.

V gene TRBV6-1 combines with J gene TRBJ2-5; 8 nucleotides agree with TRBD2. The CDR3 is 15 amino acids. CDR1 and CDR2 (germline): MNHNS, SASEGT. With V trimmed by 0 bases and J by 3 bases, 3 bases remained unmatched. CDR3 coding DNA: TGTGCCAGCAGTGAAGCGCCGGGAGGGAAAGAGACCCAGTACTTC. This encodes CASSEAPGGKETQYF.